The 31 T cell receptor beta chains in this list originate from one sample, sequenced in a study of CD8+ T cells in alopecia areata. The authors extracted RNA and reverse transcribed it into cDNA as the sequencing template. Clones were read by immunoSEQ multiplex PCR, and TCRdb kept only the in-frame ones, dropping some. In the table there are hundreds of thousands of clones, roughly 60% of which are singletons. The treatment is: oral pan-JAK inhibitor, 5-10 mg twice daily. Source: CD4+ T cells sorted from blood, taken between weeks 51 and 52, from a patient treated with tofacitinib. The origin of the receptors is a human donor with alopecia areata.

V gene TRBV29-1 combines with J gene TRBJ1-2, with 7 bases matching TRBD1. After removal of 2 bases from V and 0 bases from J, the junction contained 3 bases not matched to a gene. This CDR3 is 14 amino acids long. Per germline, CDR1 SQVTM and CDR2 ANQGSEA. The CDR3 DNA follows: TGCAGCGTTGAACGGACAGGTACTAACTATGGCTACACCTTC. The encoded protein is CSVERTGTNYGYTF.

The chain links TRBV2 to TRBJ1-1; 9 bases agree with TRBD1. This CDR3 contains 13 residues. The trim removed 5 bases at V and 5 bases at J, leaving 3 bases unmatched. Germline CDR1 SNHLY, CDR2 FYNNEI. The CDR3 sequence is CASSRQGGTEAFF. CDR3 bases: TGTGCCAGCAGTCGACAGGGGGGGACTGAAGCTTTCTTT. Variable domain in full (rest from reference TRBV2 and TRBJ1-1): EPEVTQTPSHQVTQMGQEVILRCVPISNHLYFYWYRQILGQKVEFLVSFYNNEISEKSEIFDDQFSVERPDGSNFTLKIRSTKLEDSAMYFCASSRQGGTEAFFGQGTRLTVV.

There are a few counts of this clone. This chain's CDR3 is CASSPGTAIVAGYTF. The CDR3 DNA reads as TGTGCCAGCAGCCCAGGGACAGCGATAGTTGCTGGCTACACCTTC. The chain uses TRBV5-4 and TRBJ1-2, with 7 bases aligning to TRBD1. The CDR3 spans 15 residues. Per the germline V gene, CDR1 is SGHNT and CDR2 is YYREEE (reference sequence). Trimming removed 4 bases from V and 7 bases from J; junction bases left unmatched: 13.

The chain recombines TRBV19 with TRBJ2-3; the D gene could be TRBD1 or TRBD2 (5 bases each). Deletions cut 3 bases from V and 4 bases from J, with 11 bases between. This CDR3 contains 14 residues. Germline assignment: CDR1 LNHDA and CDR2 SQIVND (reference sequence). The CDR3 DNA follows: TGTGCCAGTAGTATTATCCGGGGCTCAGATACGCAGTATTTT. It codes for CASSIIRGSDTQYF.

The rearrangement links TRBV25-1 to TRBJ2-7; the D is unclear. The CDR3 totals 15 residues. CDR1 and CDR2 from the germline V gene are MGHDK and SYGVNS. Between the trimmed V and J ends, which lost 4 bases and 1 base, there was a span of 14 bases. The DNA for the CDR3 is TGTGCCAGCAGTGTGGACCGGTACCCATCCTACGAGCAGTACTTC. This encodes CASSVDRYPSYEQYF.

This clone was picked up a small number of times. The rearrangement uses TRBV29-1 and TRBJ1-1; 7 bases line up with TRBD1. Germline V CDR1 and CDR2: SQVTM, ANQGSEA. The CDR3 has 13 residues. The V and J ends lost 7 bases and 1 base, in that order; junction bases with no gene match: 6. Here the CDR3 DNA reads TGCAGCGCCATGACAGGGTCGAACACTGAAGCTTTCTTT. Protein product: CSAMTGSNTEAFF.

The V call is TRBV25-1, the J call TRBJ1-5; D not certain. The germline CDR1 and CDR2 sequences are MGHDK and SYGVNS. V lost 1 base to trimming and J lost 4 bases, with 8 bases between them. The CDR3 loop spans 14 amino acids. CDR3 DNA: TGTGCCAGCAGTGAATTGGGTGGAAATCAGCCCCAGCATTTT. As protein: CASSELGGNQPQHF.

The chain recombines TRBV2 with TRBJ2-1; TRBD1 might be the D (5 bases). V gave up 5 bases and J gave up 1 base, with 12 bases separating them. This CDR3 is built from 15 residues. Germline CDR1 SNHLY, CDR2 FYNNEI. The CDR3 is CASSPDSLSYNEQFF. For the CDR3, the DNA is TGTGCCAGCAGTCCTGACAGTTTATCCTACAATGAGCAGTTCTTC.

The chain joins TRBV28 to TRBJ1-2; D not certain. The CDR3 is made up of 14 amino acids. Trimming shortened V by 6 bases and J by 4 bases, and 15 bases separated the two germline ends. The germline CDR1 and CDR2 sequences are MDHEN and SYDVKM. The chain's CDR3 is CASSSPSRVYGYTF. CDR3 in DNA: TGTGCCAGCAGCTCTCCCTCACGGGTCTATGGCTACACCTTC.

This clone has just a few counts. J is TRBJ2-3 and V is TRBV30; D gene ambiguous. The V end was cut by 0 bases, the J end by 0 bases, with 7 bases between. The V gene's germline CDR1 is GTSNPN and CDR2 SVGIG (reference sequence). The CDR3 length is 14 residues. The CDR3 is CAWSVQHSTDTQYF. The CDR3 DNA follows: TGTGCCTGGAGTGTACAACATAGCACAGATACGCAGTATTTT.

This clone appeared a few times. The gene calls are TRBV30 and TRBJ2-5, with D uncertain. CDR1 and CDR2 (germline): GTSNPN, SVGIG (reference sequence). CDR3 size: 14 residues. V was trimmed by 5 bases and J by 5 bases, leaving 18 bases between them. In DNA, the CDR3 is TGTGCCTGGGCCCCCGGGCCGCCCGGGGAGACCCAGTACTTC. Amino acids: CAWAPGPPGETQYF.

The chain links TRBV30 to TRBJ2-7; D might be TRBD2 (6 bases). Per germline, CDR1 GTSNPN and CDR2 SVGIG (reference sequence). The CDR3 runs 14 residues. Trimming removed 3 bases from V and 0 bases from J, with 12 bases in between. The CDR3 nucleotides are TGTGCCTGGAGCCGGGACTTCATCTCCTACGAGCAGTACTTC. Protein product: CAWSRDFISYEQYF.

V and J are TRBV5-1 and TRBJ2-1; D is unresolved. V lost 0 bases to trimming and J lost 6 bases, with 13 bases between them. The CDR3 contains 15 residues. Germline V gene lookup returns CDR1 SGHRS and CDR2 YFSETQ. CDR3 sequence reads: CASSLVPSRTNEQFF. For the CDR3, the DNA is TGCGCCAGCAGCTTGGTGCCTTCTCGGACCAATGAGCAGTTCTTC.

This sequence joins TRBV5-4 and TRBJ2-5; D is possibly TRBD2 (6 bases). Germline V CDR1 and CDR2: SGHNT, YYREEE (reference sequence). The CDR3 length is 13 residues. The ends were cut back, 6 bases at V and 4 bases at J, with 13 bases in the middle. The CDR3 region has the DNA TGTGCCAGCAACTCCGGGGGAGGAGAGACCCAGTACTTC. Protein: CASNSGGGETQYF. The variable domain in full, completed from reference TRBV5-4 and TRBJ2-5, reads ETGVTQSPTHLIKTRGQQVTLRCSSQSGHNTVSWYQQALGQGPQFIFQYYREEENGRGNFPPRFSGLQFPNYSSELNVNALELDDSALYLCASNSGGGETQYFGPGTRLLVL.

The chain couples TRBV4-1 to TRBJ2-1; D is perhaps TRBD1 (6 bases). CDR3 length equals 16 residues. The ends were cut back, 6 bases at V and 4 bases at J, with 19 bases in the middle. The germline gives CDR1 MGHRA, CDR2 YSYEKL. The CDR3 bases are TGCGCCAGCAGAAGCATTACAGGGAATCGTTACAATGAGCAGTTCTTC. Translated: CASRSITGNRYNEQFF.

The gene calls are TRBV19 and TRBJ2-7, with D perhaps TRBD1 (6 bases). This CDR3 contains 14 residues. Germline V gene sequence: CDR1 LNHDA, CDR2 SQIVND (reference sequence). V shed 1 base and J shed 5 bases, with 12 bases lying between them. CDR3 coding DNA: TGTGCCAGTAGTATAGGGGGGCGCATCGACGAGCAGTACTTC. Its protein is CASSIGGRIDEQYF. The full variable domain, rest sourced from reference TRBV19 and TRBJ2-7, is DGGITQSPKYLFRKEGQNVTLSCEQNLNHDAMYWYRQDPGQGLRLIYYSQIVNDFQKGDIAEGYSVSREKKESFPLTVTSAQKNPTAFYLCASSIGGRIDEQYFGPGTRLTVT.

The chain couples TRBV15 to TRBJ2-5, with D maybe TRBD1 (5 bases). Germline loops: CDR1 LNHNV, CDR2 YYDKDF (reference sequence). Trimming left V 3 bases short and J 2 bases short, with 10 bases between. The CDR3 has 14 amino acids. CDR3 amino acids: CATSSVTGQETQYF. CDR3 in DNA: TGTGCCACCAGCAGTGTAACAGGTCAAGAGACCCAGTACTTC. The full variable domain, with the rest looked up from reference TRBV15 and TRBJ2-5, is DAMVIQNPRYQVTQFGKPVTLSCSQTLNHNVMYWYQQKSSQAPKLLFHYYDKDFNNEADTPDNFQSRRPNTSFCFLDIRSPGLGDTAMYLCATSSVTGQETQYFGPGTRLLVL.

The chain has TRBV19 and TRBJ1-6, with D possibly being TRBD1 (6 bases). CDR3 length: 15 residues. Germline V gene data show CDR1 as LNHDA and CDR2 as SQIVND (reference sequence). V lost 2 bases and J lost 7, with 12 bases in between. The DNA of the CDR3 is TGTGCCAGTAGTATAACGGGACACCTCAATTCACCCCTCCACTTT. Protein sequence: CASSITGHLNSPLHF.

The V and J genes are TRBV11-3 and TRBJ2-6, with no clear D. The germline V gene encodes CDR1 SGHNT and CDR2 YENEEA. CDR3 length equals 16 residues. V was pared by 5 bases and J by 0 bases, with 11 bases between. The CDR3 nucleotides read TGTGCCAGCAGCCCGGGCCCCAACTCTGGGGCCAACGTCCTGACTTTC. The encoded protein is CASSPGPNSGANVLTF.

This chain uses TRBV2 with TRBJ1-2; D is unresolved. CDR1 and CDR2 from the germline V gene are SNHLY and FYNNEI. V shed 2 bases and J shed 2 bases, with 6 bases lying between them. This CDR3 has 13 amino acids. CDR3 sequence: CASSENLNYGYTF. In DNA, the CDR3 is TGTGCCAGCAGTGAAAACCTGAACTATGGCTACACCTTC.

This clone was seen a single time. The chain joins TRBV5-6 to TRBJ1-4; D unresolved. V lost 0 bases, J lost 5 bases, and 5 bases lay in between. Germline CDR1 and CDR2: SGHDT and YYEEEE. This CDR3 has 13 amino acids. The CDR3 DNA reads TGTGCCAGCAGCTTGGATAGGAATGAAAAACTGTTTTTT. The encoded protein is CASSLDRNEKLFF.

CDR3 sequence: CASHPRKNTEAFF. In DNA, the CDR3 is TGTGCCAGTCATCCTAGGAAGAACACTGAAGCTTTCTTT. The V and J genes are TRBV19 and TRBJ1-1; D not certain. The V end lost 8 bases, the J end lost 1 base, and 11 bases lay between the germline ends. This CDR3 comprises 13 residues. From germline, CDR1 is LNHDA and CDR2 SQIVND (reference sequence).

The V and J genes are TRBV5-4 and TRBJ1-6; D not resolved. Per germline, CDR1 SGHNT and CDR2 YYREEE (reference sequence). The V end was cut by 0 bases, the J end by 6 bases, with 16 bases between. The CDR3 is 17 residues long. For the CDR3, the DNA is TGTGCCAGCAGCTTGGCTAAGGACTCCCGTGGTAATTCACCCCTCCACTTT. Encoded protein: CASSLAKDSRGNSPLHF.

This chain connects TRBV18 to TRBJ2-7; tentatively, D is TRBD1 (5 bases). V lost 3 bases and J 7 bases, leaving 19 bases between the germline ends. The CDR3 extends over 15 amino acids. Germline loops: CDR1 KGHSH, CDR2 LQKENI. CDR3: CASSPGGAPVSEQYF. DNA of the CDR3: TGTGCCAGCTCACCCGGTGGGGCCCCGGTCTCTGAGCAGTACTTC.

The DNA for the CDR3 is TGCAGCGTCGCTAGCGGGAAAAACGGCTACGAGCAGTACTTC. Residues: CSVASGKNGYEQYF. The chain joins TRBV29-1 to TRBJ2-7, with 9 bases lining up with TRBD2. In germline, CDR1 is SQVTM, CDR2 ANQGSEA. The CDR3 runs to 14 residues. The ends lost 6 bases at V and 3 bases at J; junction bases unmatched: 9.

This clone showed up just a few times. V and J are TRBV25-1 and TRBJ2-7; 7 bases are a match to TRBD1. This CDR3 has 13 residues. Germline V gene data show CDR1 as MGHDK and CDR2 as SYGVNS. V lost 4 bases to trimming and J lost 9 bases; unmatched junction nucleotides: 9. This CDR3 is CASSAGGRGGQYF. In DNA form, the CDR3 reads TGTGCCAGCAGTGCAGGGGGTCGCGGCGGGCAGTACTTC.

Details on this clone: The sample carries other DNA sequences with the same CDR3. The rearrangement links TRBV9 to TRBJ2-7, with 8 bases that match TRBD1. The CDR3 is 14 residues long. The germline CDR1 and CDR2 sequences are SGDLS and YYNGEE. J was trimmed by 2 bases and V by 2 bases; bases with no gene match: 3. In DNA form, the CDR3 reads TGTGCCAGCAGCGTCGGACAGGGAACCTACGAGCAGTACTTC. This translates into CASSVGQGTYEQYF.

In its sample, this clone was seen a few times. CDR3 bases: TGTGCCAGCTCACCGACGACAGGCCCCATCTACGAGCAGTACTTC. Translation: CASSPTTGPIYEQYF. This chain links TRBV18 with TRBJ2-7; D may be TRBD1 (6 bases). Germline CDR1 KGHSH, CDR2 LQKENI. Trimming took off 3 bases at V and 3 bases at J, with 15 bases between the two ends. The CDR3 loop spans 15 amino acids. The whole variable domain, remainder taken from reference TRBV18 and TRBJ2-7, is NAGVMQNPRHLVRRRGQEARLRCSPMKGHSHVYWYRQLPEEGLKFMVYLQKENIIDESGMPKERFSAEFPKEGPSILRIQQVVRGDSAAYFCASSPTTGPIYEQYFGPGTRLTVT.

The chain is built from TRBV15 and TRBJ2-7, with 9 nucleotides matching TRBD2. The ends lost 0 bases at V and 4 bases at J; junction bases unmatched: 4. This CDR3 is built from 15 residues. Germline CDR1 LNHNV, CDR2 YYDKDF (reference sequence). Written as DNA, the CDR3 is TGTGCCACCAGCAGAGAACGGCTAGCGGGATACGAGCAGTACTTC. Its protein is CATSRERLAGYEQYF.

The chain recombines TRBV4-1 with TRBJ1-1; 9 positions agree with TRBD1. Germline CDR1 MGHRA, CDR2 YSYEKL. CDR3 length: 13 amino acids. After removal of 8 bases from V and 4 bases from J, the junction contained 5 bases not matched to a gene. The CDR3 region is CASRDREGTEAFF. The CDR3 bases are TGCGCCAGCCGGGACAGGGAGGGCACTGAAGCTTTCTTT.

V usage is TRBV29-1 and J usage is TRBJ2-5; 7 bases align to TRBD2. In germline, CDR1 is SQVTM, CDR2 ANQGSEA. The CDR3 length is 14 residues. Trimming at V came to 6 bases and at J to 5 bases, leaving 12 bases not matched to a gene. The CDR3 DNA reads TGCAGCGTCTGGCGGGCCACCGGGGGGGAGACCCAGTACTTC. This encodes CSVWRATGGETQYF.